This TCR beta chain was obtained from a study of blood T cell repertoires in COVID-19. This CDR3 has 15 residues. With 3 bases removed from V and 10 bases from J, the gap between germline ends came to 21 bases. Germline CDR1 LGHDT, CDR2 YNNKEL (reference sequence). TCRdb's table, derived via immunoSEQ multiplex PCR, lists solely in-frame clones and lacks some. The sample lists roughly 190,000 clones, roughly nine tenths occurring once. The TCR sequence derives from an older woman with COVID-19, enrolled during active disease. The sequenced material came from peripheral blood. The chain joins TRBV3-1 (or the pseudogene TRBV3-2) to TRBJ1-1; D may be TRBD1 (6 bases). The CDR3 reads CASSQNRDIIQGAFF. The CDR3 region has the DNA TGTGCCAGCAGCCAGAACCGGGACATCATCCAGGGAGCTTTCTTT.